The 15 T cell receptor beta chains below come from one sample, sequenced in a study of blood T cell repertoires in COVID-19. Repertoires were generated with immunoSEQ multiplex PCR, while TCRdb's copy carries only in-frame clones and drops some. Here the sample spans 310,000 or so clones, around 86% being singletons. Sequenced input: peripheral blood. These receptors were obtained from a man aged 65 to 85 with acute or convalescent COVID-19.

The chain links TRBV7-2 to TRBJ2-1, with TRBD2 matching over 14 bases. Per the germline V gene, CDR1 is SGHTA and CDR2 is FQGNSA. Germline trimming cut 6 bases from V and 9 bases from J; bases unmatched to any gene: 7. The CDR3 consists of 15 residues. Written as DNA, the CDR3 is TGTGCCAGCAGTTCCGGGACTAGCGGGAGAATTGAGCAGTTCTTC. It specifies CASSSGTSGRIEQFF. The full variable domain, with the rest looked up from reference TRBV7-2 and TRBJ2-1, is GAGVSQSPSNKVTEKGKDVELRCDPISGHTALYWYRQSLGQGLEFLIYFQGNSAPDKSGLPSDRFSAERTGGSVSTLTIQRTQQEDSAVYLCASSSGTSGRIEQFFGPGTRLTVL.

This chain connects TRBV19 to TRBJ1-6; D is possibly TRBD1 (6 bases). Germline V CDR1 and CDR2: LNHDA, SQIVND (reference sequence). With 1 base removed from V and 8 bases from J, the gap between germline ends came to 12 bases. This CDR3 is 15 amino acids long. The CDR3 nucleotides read TGTGCCAGTAGTATAGCGCCACAGGGAGATTCACCCCTCCACTTT. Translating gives CASSIAPQGDSPLHF.

CDR3 residues: CASSFNPMPSPLHF. In nucleotides, the CDR3 is TGTGCCAGCAGTTTCAACCCTATGCCCTCACCCCTCCACTTT. The chain has TRBV28 and TRBJ1-6, with D unclear. V was pared by 3 bases and J by 10 bases, with 13 bases between. CDR3 length: 14 residues. The germline V gene encodes CDR1 MDHEN and CDR2 SYDVKM.

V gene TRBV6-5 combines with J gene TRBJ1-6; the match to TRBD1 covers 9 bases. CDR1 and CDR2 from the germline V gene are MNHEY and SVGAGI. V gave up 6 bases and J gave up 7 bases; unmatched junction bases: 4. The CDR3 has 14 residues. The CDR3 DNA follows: TGTGCCAGCAGCCTGGACAGGGGCAATTCACCCCTCCACTTT. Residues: CASSLDRGNSPLHF.

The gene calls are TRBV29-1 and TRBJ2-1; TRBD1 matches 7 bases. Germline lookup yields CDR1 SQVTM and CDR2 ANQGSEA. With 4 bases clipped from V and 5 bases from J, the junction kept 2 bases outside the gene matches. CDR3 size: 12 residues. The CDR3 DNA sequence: TGCAGCGTTGGGGACAGAGACAATGAGCAGTTCTTC. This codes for CSVGDRDNEQFF.

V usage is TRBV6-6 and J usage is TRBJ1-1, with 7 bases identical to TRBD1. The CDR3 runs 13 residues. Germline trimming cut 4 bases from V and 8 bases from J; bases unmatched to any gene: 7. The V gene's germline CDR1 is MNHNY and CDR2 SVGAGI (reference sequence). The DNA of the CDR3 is TGTGCCAGCAGTTCTGGGACAGCCACGGAAGCTTTCTTT. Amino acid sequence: CASSSGTATEAFF.

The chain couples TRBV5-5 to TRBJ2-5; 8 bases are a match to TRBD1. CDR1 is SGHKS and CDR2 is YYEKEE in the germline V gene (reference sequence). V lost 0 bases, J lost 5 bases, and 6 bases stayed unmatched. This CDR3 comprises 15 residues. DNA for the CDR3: TGTGCCAGCAGCTTGGCAACGACAGGGGCGGAGACCCAGTACTTC. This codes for CASSLATTGAETQYF.

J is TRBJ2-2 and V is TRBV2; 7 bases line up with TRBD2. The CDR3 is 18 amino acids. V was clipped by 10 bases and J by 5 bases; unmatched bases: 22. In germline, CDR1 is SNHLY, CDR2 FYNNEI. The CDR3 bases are TGTGCCACCACTAAATTCACTTCTAGCGGAGAGGGAACCGGGGAGCTGTTTTTT. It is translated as CATTKFTSSGEGTGELFF.

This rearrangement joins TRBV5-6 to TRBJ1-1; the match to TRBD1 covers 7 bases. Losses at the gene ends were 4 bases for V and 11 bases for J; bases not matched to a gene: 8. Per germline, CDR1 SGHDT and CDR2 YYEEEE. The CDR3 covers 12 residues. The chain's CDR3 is CASSRDSNLAFF. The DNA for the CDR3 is TGTGCCAGCAGCCGGGACAGTAACTTGGCTTTCTTT.

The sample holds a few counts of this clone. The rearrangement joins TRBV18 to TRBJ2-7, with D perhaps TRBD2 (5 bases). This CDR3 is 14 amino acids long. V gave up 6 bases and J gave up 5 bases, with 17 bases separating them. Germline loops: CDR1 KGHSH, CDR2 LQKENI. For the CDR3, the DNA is TGTGCCAGCTCGCCCGGGATCCTATTTAACGAGCAGTACTTC. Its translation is CASSPGILFNEQYF.

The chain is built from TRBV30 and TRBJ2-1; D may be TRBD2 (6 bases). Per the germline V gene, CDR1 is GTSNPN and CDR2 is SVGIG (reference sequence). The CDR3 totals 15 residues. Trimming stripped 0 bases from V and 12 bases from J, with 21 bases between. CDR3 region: CAWSVWRGFGPLQFF. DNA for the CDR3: TGTGCCTGGAGTGTTTGGCGGGGATTCGGGCCTTTGCAGTTCTTC.

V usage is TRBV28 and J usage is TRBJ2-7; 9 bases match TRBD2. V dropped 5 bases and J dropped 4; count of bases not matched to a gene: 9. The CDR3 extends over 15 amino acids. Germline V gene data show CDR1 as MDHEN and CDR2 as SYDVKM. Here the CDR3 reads CASSPHWLAGYEQYF. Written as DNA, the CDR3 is TGTGCCAGCAGTCCCCACTGGCTAGCGGGGTACGAGCAGTACTTC.

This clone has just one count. The CDR3 spells CASSVGGLAGGELFF. DNA of the CDR3: TGTGCCAGCAGCGTAGGTGGGCTAGCCGGCGGGGAGCTGTTTTTT. The gene calls are TRBV9 and TRBJ2-2; possibly TRBD2 for D (5 bases). Germline V lookup: CDR1 SGDLS, CDR2 YYNGEE. There are 15 residues in the CDR3. The germline V and J ends were trimmed by 0 bases and 7 bases, with 13 bases remaining between them. The whole variable domain, remainder taken from reference TRBV9 and TRBJ2-2, is DSGVTQTPKHLITATGQRVTLRCSPRSGDLSVYWYQQSLDQGLQFLIQYYNGEERAKGNILERFSAQQFPDLHSELNLSSLELGDSALYFCASSVGGLAGGELFFGEGSRLTVL.

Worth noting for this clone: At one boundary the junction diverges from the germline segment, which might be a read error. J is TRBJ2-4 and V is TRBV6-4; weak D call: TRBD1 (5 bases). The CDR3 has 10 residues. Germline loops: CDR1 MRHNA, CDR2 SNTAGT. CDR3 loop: CASSGQTFDF. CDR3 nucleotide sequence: TGTGCCAGCAGTGGACAGACTTTCGACTTC.

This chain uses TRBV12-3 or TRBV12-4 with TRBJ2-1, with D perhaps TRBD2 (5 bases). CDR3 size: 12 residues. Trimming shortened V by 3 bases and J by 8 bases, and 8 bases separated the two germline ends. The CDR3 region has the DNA TGTGCCAGCAGTTTTGGGAGCCATGAGCAGTTCTTC. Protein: CASSFGSHEQFF.